The 32 T cell receptor beta chains given below trace back to one sample, sequenced in a study of cytomegalovirus exposure and HLA in healthy donors. The PCR was carried out with 60 Vbeta primers and 13 Jbeta primers. Measured with immunoSEQ multiplex PCR; TCRdb has only the in-frame clones, and not every one. Among 150,000 to 200,000 clones listed, about four fifths were seen once. The sequencing input was PBMCs. Receptors originate from a woman aged 18-30 years in good health and CMV-seropositive.

The chain couples TRBV4-1 to TRBJ2-5; 7 nucleotides align to TRBD1. Germline CDR1 MGHRA, CDR2 YSYEKL. The V segment lost 5 bases and the J segment 2 bases; nucleotides outside the gene matches: 5. The CDR3 covers 14 residues. The CDR3 bases are TGCGCCAGCAGCGAAGGGACAGTTCAAGAGACCCAGTACTTC. This translates into CASSEGTVQETQYF.

CDR3: CASRRGYQATGYGYTF. CDR3 sequence (DNA): TGTGCCAGCAGACGGGGCTACCAGGCAACAGGGTATGGCTACACCTTC. The chain employs TRBV9 and TRBJ1-2, with D tentatively TRBD1 (6 bases). Germline assignment: CDR1 SGDLS and CDR2 YYNGEE. The CDR3 consists of 16 residues. V was pared by 5 bases and J by 5 bases, with 22 bases between.

In this sample, this clone turned up once. This rearrangement joins TRBV4-2 to TRBJ2-7; 7 bases are a match to TRBD1. Germline values: CDR1 LGHNA, CDR2 YNFKEQ. Unmatched junction bases numbered 4, after V lost 2 bases and J lost 6 bases. This CDR3 comprises 13 residues. The DNA of the CDR3 is TGTGCCAGCAGCCAAAAAGACAGGGTCGAGCAGTACTTC. As protein: CASSQKDRVEQYF.

This chain links TRBV27 with TRBJ2-1, with D maybe TRBD1 (5 bases). Per the germline V gene, CDR1 is MNHEY and CDR2 is SMNVEV (reference sequence). Between the trimmed V and J ends, which lost 6 bases and 9 bases, there was a span of 18 bases. This CDR3 is built from 14 residues. The CDR3 nucleotides are TGTGCCAGCAGCCCTCGGCCAGGGTATCGTGAGCAGTTCTTC. It specifies CASSPRPGYREQFF.

The rearrangement links TRBV6-5 to TRBJ1-1, with TRBD1 as a possible D gene (6 bases). V shed 5 bases and J shed 3 bases, with 13 bases lying between them. Germline assignment: CDR1 MNHEY and CDR2 SVGAGI. The CDR3 totals 14 residues. This chain's CDR3 is CASSDSGGYTEAFF. CDR3 nucleotides: TGTGCCAGCAGTGACAGTGGGGGCTACACTGAAGCTTTCTTT.

This clone showed up just a few times. This chain connects TRBV7-9 to TRBJ2-2; D perhaps matches TRBD2 (7 bases). The CDR3 loop spans 15 amino acids. V was shortened by 8 bases and J by 4 bases, with 17 bases between the two germline ends. Germline CDR1 reads SEHNR; CDR2 reads FQNEAQ (reference sequence). DNA for the CDR3: TGTGCCAGCCCCAGACGGGGGGCGTTCACCGGGGAGCTGTTTTTT. Translated, it gives CASPRRGAFTGELFF.

This chain connects TRBV21-1 to TRBJ2-7; the DNA was not compared with TRBD1, the D call given in the table. TRBV21-1 is marked as a pseudogene. This CDR3 spans 15 amino acids. The CDR3 nucleotides read TGTGCCAGCAGCCCCCGCCAGGTGATGTCCTACGAGCAGTACTTC. Its protein is CASSPRQVMSYEQYF.

The chain uses TRBV5-6 and TRBJ1-2; 7 bases line up with TRBD1. Per germline, CDR1 SGHDT and CDR2 YYEEEE. V trimming: 4 bases; J trimming: 4 bases; junction bases outside the gene matches: 4. There are 13 residues in the CDR3. The CDR3 DNA reads TGTGCCAGCAGCCAAGAGGGGGCCTATGGCTACACCTTC. Amino acid sequence: CASSQEGAYGYTF.

This sequence joins TRBV28 and TRBJ1-1; TRBD1 matches 9 bases. In germline, CDR1 is MDHEN, CDR2 SYDVKM. Germline trimming cut 3 bases from V and 7 bases from J; bases unmatched to any gene: 6. The CDR3 covers 14 residues. The CDR3 loop is CASSLTGGSHEAFF. The CDR3 coding sequence is TGTGCCAGCAGTTTGACAGGGGGATCCCATGAAGCTTTCTTT.

V and J are TRBV6-6 and TRBJ2-4; a possible D gene is TRBD2 (5 bases). Germline CDR1 reads MNHNY; CDR2 reads SVGAGI (reference sequence). V was cut by 6 bases and J by 2 bases, with 11 bases left in between. The CDR3 extends over 14 amino acids. The CDR3 sequence: CASSYPGTKNIQYF. In DNA, the CDR3 is TGTGCCAGCAGCTATCCGGGGACCAAAAACATTCAGTACTTC.

The chain employs TRBV29-1 and TRBJ2-1; 8 nucleotides match TRBD1. V dropped 4 bases and J dropped 8; count of bases not matched to a gene: 16. The germline gives CDR1 SQVTM, CDR2 ANQGSEA. This CDR3 contains 16 residues. The CDR3 DNA is TGCAGCGTTGGGTTGAGTGGACAGGGTTGGGGGGATGAGCAGTTCTTC. Translating it yields CSVGLSGQGWGDEQFF.

The V gene is TRBV20-1, the J gene TRBJ2-1; TRBD2 is a possible D gene (6 bases). The CDR3 sequence is 11 residues long. CDR1 is DFQATT and CDR2 is SNEGSKA in the germline V gene (reference sequence). Deletions cut 8 bases from V and 8 bases from J, with 13 bases between. CDR3 sequence reads: CSPDGGHEQFF. In nucleotides, the CDR3 is TGCAGTCCCGACGGGGGTCATGAGCAGTTCTTC.

A few counts support this clone. The chain carries TRBV7-9 and TRBJ2-1, with no clear D. Trimming stripped 2 bases from V and 9 bases from J, with 8 bases between. The CDR3 totals 12 residues. Per germline, CDR1 SEHNR and CDR2 FQNEAQ (reference sequence). CDR3 nucleotides: TGTGCCAGCAGCTTATACACAGTTGAGCAGTTCTTC. Translation gives CASSLYTVEQFF.

V usage is TRBV29-1 and J usage is TRBJ2-7; a possible D gene is TRBD2 (5 bases). The CDR3 is 13 residues long. The germline gives CDR1 SQVTM, CDR2 ANQGSEA. V lost 5 bases and J 0 bases, leaving 11 bases between the germline ends. The CDR3 nucleotides read TGCAGCGTTTGGGCGGGTAGCTCCTACGAGCAGTACTTC. Protein sequence: CSVWAGSSYEQYF.

V gene TRBV19 combines with J gene TRBJ2-5; 10 bases map to TRBD1. CDR1 and CDR2 from the germline V gene are LNHDA and SQIVND (reference sequence). The V and J ends lost 4 bases and 3 bases, in that order; junction bases with no gene match: 5. The CDR3 sequence is 15 residues long. CDR3 amino acids: CASSRDRGNEETQYF. CDR3 DNA sequence: TGTGCCAGTAGTAGGGACAGGGGAAACGAAGAGACCCAGTACTTC.

The chain is built from TRBV9 and TRBJ1-3; tentative D call: TRBD1 (6 bases). This CDR3 is built from 14 residues. Germline V gene data show CDR1 as SGDLS and CDR2 as YYNGEE. V dropped 2 bases and J dropped 8 bases, with 14 bases sitting between them. The CDR3 loop reads CASSVDTGSYTIYF. The CDR3 nucleotides read TGTGCCAGCAGCGTCGATACAGGGTCGTACACCATATATTTT.

The chain carries TRBV5-1 and TRBJ2-1; 7 bases align to TRBD1. Germline loops: CDR1 SGHRS, CDR2 YFSETQ. V shed 4 bases and J 4 bases; nucleotides not matched to a gene: 8. The CDR3 contains 15 residues. In DNA, the CDR3 is TGCGCCAGCAGCGCCCGGGACAGTAGTTACAATGAGCAGTTCTTC. It specifies CASSARDSSYNEQFF. Variable domain in full (rest from reference TRBV5-1 and TRBJ2-1): KAGVTQTPRYLIKTRGQQVTLSCSPISGHRSVSWYQQTPGQGLQFLFEYFSETQRNKGNFPGRFSGRQFSNSRSEMNVSTLELGDSALYLCASSARDSSYNEQFFGPGTRLTVL.

This clone was recorded a few times. J is TRBJ2-7 and V is TRBV4-2, with D maybe TRBD1 (6 bases). Trimming pared 0 bases from V and 1 base from J, leaving 16 bases between. The CDR3 is made up of 17 amino acids. Germline CDR1 reads LGHNA; CDR2 reads YNFKEQ. CDR3 amino acids: CASSQDRPGQISYEQYF. The CDR3 coding sequence is TGTGCCAGCAGCCAAGATCGCCCCGGACAGATATCCTACGAGCAGTACTTC.

The V call is TRBV2, the J call TRBJ1-2; D may be TRBD1 (5 bases). Between the trimmed V and J ends, which lost 5 bases and 6 bases, there was a span of 13 bases. Germline V gives CDR1 SNHLY, CDR2 FYNNEI. CDR3 length: 13 residues. The DNA of the CDR3 is TGTGCCAGCAGTCTTGGGACTGAGGATGGCTACACCTTC. This encodes CASSLGTEDGYTF.

The chain links TRBV11-3 to TRBJ2-2; possibly TRBD1 for D (7 bases). Trimming took 3 bases from V and 0 from J, leaving 8 bases between them. Germline CDR1 and CDR2: SGHNT and YENEEA. The CDR3 is 15 residues long. The CDR3 is CASSFRGANTGELFF. The CDR3 nucleotides read TGTGCCAGCAGCTTCAGGGGGGCGAACACCGGGGAGCTGTTTTTT.

The V call is TRBV19, the J call TRBJ2-5; 7 bases are shared with TRBD2. The V gene end was trimmed by 3 bases and the J gene end by 0 bases; junction bases not matched to a gene: 4. Germline V gene data show CDR1 as LNHDA and CDR2 as SQIVND (reference sequence). The CDR3 has 15 residues. The CDR3 loop is CASSIWGGNQETQYF. The CDR3 nucleotides read TGTGCCAGTAGTATTTGGGGGGGGAACCAAGAGACCCAGTACTTC.

The chain joins TRBV7-9 to TRBJ1-2; D gene ambiguous. Between the trimmed V and J ends, which lost 1 base and 4 bases, there was a span of 7 bases. Germline V gene lookup returns CDR1 SEHNR and CDR2 FQNEAQ (reference sequence). The CDR3 length is 13 residues. The CDR3 region has the DNA TGTGCCAGCAGCTTAGTGACGGGCTATGGCTACACCTTC. Protein sequence: CASSLVTGYGYTF.

The genes are TRBV7-2 and TRBJ2-5; 10 bases align to TRBD2. The V gene's germline CDR1 is SGHTA and CDR2 FQGNSA. This CDR3 region has 16 residues. The junction had 6 bases not matched to a gene; V was cut back by 2 bases and J by 3 bases. CDR3 region: CASSLSGLAGEETQYF. DNA of the CDR3: TGTGCCAGCAGCTTAAGTGGTCTAGCGGGGGAAGAGACCCAGTACTTC.

The chain combines TRBV7-9 with TRBJ2-1; 9 bases line up with TRBD1. Germline values: CDR1 SEHNR, CDR2 FQNEAQ (reference sequence). The CDR3 length is 15 residues. V was clipped by 5 bases and J by 4 bases; unmatched bases: 6. The CDR3 spells CASSLGTGSYNEQFF. For the CDR3, the DNA is TGTGCCAGCAGCCTTGGGACAGGGTCATACAATGAGCAGTTCTTC.

This clone has only a few counts. The rearrangement joins TRBV18 to TRBJ1-4; D is perhaps TRBD1 (6 bases). This CDR3 is 14 amino acids long. V shed 5 bases and J shed 1 base, with 8 bases lying between them. Germline assignment: CDR1 KGHSH and CDR2 LQKENI. CDR3 nucleotides: TGTGCCAGCTCAACCAGGGGAACTAATGAAAAACTGTTTTTT. Translated: CASSTRGTNEKLFF.

This clone occurred once. The V call is TRBV7-2, the J call TRBJ1-4, with D unclear. Looked up from germline, CDR1 is SGHTA and CDR2 is FQGNSA. The CDR3 runs to 15 residues. Trimming took 1 base from V and 1 from J, leaving 7 bases between them. This CDR3 is CASSLGGETNEKLFF. In DNA, the CDR3 is TGTGCCAGCAGCTTAGGCGGGGAAACTAATGAAAAACTGTTTTTT.

This rearrangement joins TRBV9 to TRBJ1-2; D unresolved. The germline CDR1 and CDR2 sequences are SGDLS and YYNGEE. This CDR3 is 14 amino acids long. Trimming removed 4 bases from V and 10 bases from J, with 20 bases in between. Here the CDR3 DNA reads TGTGCCAGCAGCCTTTCGTGGGCAGAGAATTACTACACCTTC. Encoded protein: CASSLSWAENYYTF.

The gene calls are TRBV27 and TRBJ2-5, with D perhaps TRBD2 (6 bases). CDR1 is MNHEY, CDR2 SMNVEV, per germline (reference sequence). The CDR3 contains 17 residues. The ends were cut back, 4 bases at V and 2 bases at J, with 20 bases in the middle. The DNA of the CDR3 is TGTGCCAGCAGTTCCCTCGGGCCGCATGGGGGGCAAGAGACCCAGTACTTC. Translating gives CASSSLGPHGGQETQYF.

The V and J genes are TRBV5-1 and TRBJ2-5; a weak D match, TRBD1 (6 bases). V was clipped by 4 bases and J by 4 bases, with 14 bases between them. Germline CDR1 is SGHRS and CDR2 is YFSETQ. CDR3 length: 14 residues. The CDR3 reads CASSPTGLGETQYF. CDR3 coding DNA: TGCGCCAGCAGCCCAACAGGGTTGGGAGAGACCCAGTACTTC. The full variable domain, completed using reference TRBV5-1 and TRBJ2-5, is KAGVTQTPRYLIKTRGQQVTLSCSPISGHRSVSWYQQTPGQGLQFLFEYFSETQRNKGNFPGRFSGRQFSNSRSEMNVSTLELGDSALYLCASSPTGLGETQYFGPGTRLLVL.

This sequence joins TRBV27 and TRBJ1-1; D ambiguous. V lost 5 bases to trimming and J lost 1 base, with 5 bases between them. Germline V gives CDR1 MNHEY, CDR2 SMNVEV (reference sequence). This CDR3 comprises 12 residues. The CDR3 is CASSRGNTEAFF. The CDR3 DNA reads as TGTGCCAGCAGTCGGGGGAACACTGAAGCTTTCTTT.

The chain employs TRBV19 and TRBJ1-5, with a tentative D call TRBD1 (6 bases). The CDR3 is 14 amino acids. Germline-derived CDR1 and CDR2 are LNHDA and SQIVND (reference sequence). Trimming stripped 5 bases from V and 3 bases from J, with 11 bases between. The DNA for the CDR3 is TGTGCCAGTAGTTCCGACAGGAACAATCAGCCCCAGCATTTT. Its protein is CASSSDRNNQPQHF.

The chain joins TRBV7-2 to TRBJ2-7, with D uncertain. This CDR3 is 13 amino acids long. Per germline, CDR1 SGHTA and CDR2 FQGNSA. Trimming took off 10 bases at V and 3 bases at J, with 16 bases between the two ends. The CDR3 spells CAINMGSNYEQYF. The CDR3 DNA reads as TGTGCCATAAATATGGGCTCTAACTACGAGCAGTACTTC. The variable domain in full, with the rest retrieved from reference TRBV7-2 and TRBJ2-7, is GAGVSQSPSNKVTEKGKDVELRCDPISGHTALYWYRQSLGQGLEFLIYFQGNSAPDKSGLPSDRFSAERTGGSVSTLTIQRTQQEDSAVYLCAINMGSNYEQYFGPGTRLTVT.